Below are 8 T cell receptor beta chains sequenced from a single sample in a study of CD8 T cells in cerebrospinal fluid in Alzheimer's disease. TCRdb re-called the 10x single-cell sequencing reads; every CDR3 protein appears as one record, without DNA. The ten top clones account for 11%, within a sample of 1,100 to 1,500 distinct CDR3 sequences. What was sequenced was cerebrospinal fluid. All receptors derive from a human donor with mild cognitive impairment.

The rearrangement links TRBV20-1 to TRBJ2-2; the D call from TCRdb, TRBD2, cannot be confirmed without DNA. The length of the CDR3 is 19 residues. The V gene's germline CDR1 is DFQATT and CDR2 SNEGSKA (reference sequence). The CDR3 reads CSAPAISGTSGGNTGELFF.

This clonotype is classed as large by frequency. The chain combines TRBV7-8 with TRBJ2-1; TCRdb lists TRBD2, though no DNA is available to test this call. Germline V gene data show CDR1 as SGHVS and CDR2 as FQNEAQ. This CDR3 has 14 residues. The CDR3 sequence is CASMMTSGDNEQFF.

This clonotype is medium-sized by frequency. This CDR3 reads CATRTLTSNNSPLHF. The chain couples TRBV10-3 to TRBJ1-6. This CDR3 contains 15 residues. In germline, CDR1 is ENHRY, CDR2 SYGVKD.

Judged by frequency, this clonotype is medium-sized. V and J are TRBV10-2 and TRBJ1-2; TCRdb names TRBD1, which stays unverified in the absence of DNA. CDR1 WSHSY and CDR2 SAAADI come from the germline V gene. The CDR3 has 13 amino acids. The CDR3 region is CASSRTGNYGYTF.

This clonotype is deemed medium-sized by its frequency. V is TRBV5-1 and J is TRBJ1-1; there is no DNA to check the TCRdb D call of TRBD1. Looked up from germline, CDR1 is SGHRS and CDR2 is YFSETQ. CDR3 size: 15 residues. The CDR3 protein is CASSLGGQDNTEAFF.

This clonotype is identified as medium-sized (0.01 to 0.1%) from frequency. J is TRBJ2-2 and V is TRBV7-7. The CDR3 spans 13 residues. In germline, CDR1 is SSHAT, CDR2 FNYEAQ (reference sequence). The CDR3 region is CASSLKPAGELFF.

This clonotype is large by frequency. CDR3 region: CASSLSLRGRQFF. This rearrangement joins TRBV7-2 to TRBJ2-1; TCRdb's D call, TRBD2, is unchecked because there is no DNA. Looked up from germline, CDR1 is SGHTA and CDR2 is FQGNSA. The CDR3 consists of 13 residues.

This clonotype registers medium-sized by frequency. The rearrangement joins TRBV12-3 or TRBV12-4 to TRBJ1-1; TCRdb picks TRBD1, but there is no DNA to check that call. This CDR3 comprises 16 residues. The CDR3 is CASSSARTGANTEAFF.